This T cell receptor beta chain was profiled in a study of long-term antiretroviral therapy in people with HIV. The V gene lost 6 bases and the J gene lost 0 bases, with 11 bases spanning the gap. The CDR3 runs to 13 residues. Germline values: CDR1 GTSNPN, CDR2 SVGIG (reference sequence). Every specimen provided 1-10 million cryopreserved PBMC before DNA extraction took place. Study-wide results and caveats: Once patients were on ART, diversity went higher but still fell short of transplant donor controls.

Samples were assayed with immunoSEQ v3.0 at survey level. Produced via immunoSEQ multiplex PCR; TCRdb's table is partial and in-frame only. In the table there are 20,000 to 25,000 clones, around 93% of which are singletons. Comments on this clone: Its matching antigen is unknown.

The chain links TRBV30 to TRBJ1-1; possible D gene TRBD1, 5 bases. The input for sequencing was unsorted PBMCs, taken 4.4 years after starting antiretroviral therapy. This sequence was found in a woman aged 45-60 years with HIV. The CDR3 DNA sequence: TGTGCCTGTAGTCAGGGAATGAACACTGAAGCTTTCTTT. This codes for CACSQGMNTEAFF.